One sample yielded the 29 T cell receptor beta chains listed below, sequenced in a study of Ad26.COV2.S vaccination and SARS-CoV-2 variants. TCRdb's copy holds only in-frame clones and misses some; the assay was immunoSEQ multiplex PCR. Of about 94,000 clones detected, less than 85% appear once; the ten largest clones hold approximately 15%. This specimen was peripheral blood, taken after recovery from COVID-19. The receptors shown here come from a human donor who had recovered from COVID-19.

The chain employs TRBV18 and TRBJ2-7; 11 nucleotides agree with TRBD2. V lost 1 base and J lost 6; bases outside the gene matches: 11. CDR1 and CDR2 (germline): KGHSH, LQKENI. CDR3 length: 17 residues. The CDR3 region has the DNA TGTGCCAGCTCACCACGCGGTAGCGGGAGGGCCTCTGGCGAGCAGTACTTC. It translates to CASSPRGSGRASGEQYF.

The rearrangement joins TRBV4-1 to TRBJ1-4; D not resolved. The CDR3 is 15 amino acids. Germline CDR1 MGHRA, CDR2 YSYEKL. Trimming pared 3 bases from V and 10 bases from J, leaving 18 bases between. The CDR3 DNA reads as TGCGCCAGCAGCCAGCGGGCAACGGCTCTCCCAAAACTGTTTTTT. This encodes CASSQRATALPKLFF.

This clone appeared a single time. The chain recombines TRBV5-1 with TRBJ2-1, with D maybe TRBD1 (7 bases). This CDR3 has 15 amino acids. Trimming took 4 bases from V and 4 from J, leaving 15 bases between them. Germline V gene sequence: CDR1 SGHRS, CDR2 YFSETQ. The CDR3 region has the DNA TGCGCCAGCAGCGTGGAGGGGGCCCAATACAATGAGCAGTTCTTC. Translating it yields CASSVEGAQYNEQFF. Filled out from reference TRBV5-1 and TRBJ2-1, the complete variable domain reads KAGVTQTPRYLIKTRGQQVTLSCSPISGHRSVSWYQQTPGQGLQFLFEYFSETQRNKGNFPGRFSGRQFSNSRSEMNVSTLELGDSALYLCASSVEGAQYNEQFFGPGTRLTVL.

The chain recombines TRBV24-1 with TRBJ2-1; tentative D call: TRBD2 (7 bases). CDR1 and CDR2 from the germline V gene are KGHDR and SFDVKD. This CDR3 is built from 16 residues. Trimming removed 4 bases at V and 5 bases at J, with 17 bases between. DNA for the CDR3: TGTGCCACCAGTGACTTTGGTCGGGGGGCGGACAATGAGCAGTTCTTC. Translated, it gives CATSDFGRGADNEQFF.

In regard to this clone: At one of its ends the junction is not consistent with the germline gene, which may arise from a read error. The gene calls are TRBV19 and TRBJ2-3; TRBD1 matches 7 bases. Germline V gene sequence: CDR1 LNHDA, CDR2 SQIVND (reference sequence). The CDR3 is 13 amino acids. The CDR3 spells CASTPGGSDTQYF. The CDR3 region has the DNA TGTGCAAGTACCCCAGGGGGATCAGATACGCAGTATTTT.

The CDR3 sequence is CATSDFKRGTNYGYTF. DNA of the CDR3: TGTGCCACCAGTGATTTTAAGAGGGGGACCAACTATGGCTACACCTTC. The rearrangement uses TRBV24-1 and TRBJ1-2, with a possible D match to TRBD1 (6 bases). The CDR3 has 16 amino acids. Germline V gene data show CDR1 as KGHDR and CDR2 as SFDVKD. Trimming removed 1 base from V and 2 bases from J, with 13 bases in between.

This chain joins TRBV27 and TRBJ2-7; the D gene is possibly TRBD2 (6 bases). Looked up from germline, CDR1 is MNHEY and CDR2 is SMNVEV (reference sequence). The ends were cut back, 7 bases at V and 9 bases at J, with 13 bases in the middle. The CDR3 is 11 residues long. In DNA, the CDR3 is TGTGCCAGCATGGAGGGCAGGACGCAGTACTTC. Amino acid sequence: CASMEGRTQYF.

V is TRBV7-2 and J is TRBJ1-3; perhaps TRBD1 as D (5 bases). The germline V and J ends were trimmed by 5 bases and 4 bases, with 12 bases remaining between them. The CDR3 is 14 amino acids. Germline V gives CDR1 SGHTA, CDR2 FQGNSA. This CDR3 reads CASSHGGAGNTIYF. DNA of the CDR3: TGTGCCAGCAGCCACGGCGGGGCCGGAAACACCATATATTTT.

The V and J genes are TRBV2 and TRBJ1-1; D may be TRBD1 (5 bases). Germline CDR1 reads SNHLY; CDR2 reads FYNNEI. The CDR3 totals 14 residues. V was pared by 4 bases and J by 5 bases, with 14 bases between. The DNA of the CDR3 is TGTGCCAGCAGTGCTCGCGGTAAGGGGACTGAAGCTTTCTTT. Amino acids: CASSARGKGTEAFF.

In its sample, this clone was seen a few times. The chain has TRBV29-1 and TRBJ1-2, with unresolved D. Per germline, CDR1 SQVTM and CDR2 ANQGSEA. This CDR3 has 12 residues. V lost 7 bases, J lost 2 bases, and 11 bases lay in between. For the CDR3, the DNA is TGCAGCGGGGATGCCGGGAACTATGGCTACACCTTC. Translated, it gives CSGDAGNYGYTF.

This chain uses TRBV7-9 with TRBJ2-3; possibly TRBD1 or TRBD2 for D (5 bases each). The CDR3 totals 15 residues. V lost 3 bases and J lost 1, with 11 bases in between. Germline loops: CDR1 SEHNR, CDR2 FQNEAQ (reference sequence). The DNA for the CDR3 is TGTGCCAGCAGCTTTCCCCTGGGGGGCACAGATACGCAGTATTTT. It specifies CASSFPLGGTDTQYF.

CDR3 DNA sequence: TGTGCCAGTAGTGTCGCCCCTAGCGGGAGGGCCGACACCGGGGAGCTGTTTTTT. It is translated as CASSVAPSGRADTGELFF. The chain combines TRBV19 with TRBJ2-2, with 12 positions matching TRBD2. V lost 5 bases to trimming and J lost 3 bases; unmatched junction nucleotides: 10. Germline V gene lookup returns CDR1 LNHDA and CDR2 SQIVND (reference sequence). There are 18 residues in the CDR3.

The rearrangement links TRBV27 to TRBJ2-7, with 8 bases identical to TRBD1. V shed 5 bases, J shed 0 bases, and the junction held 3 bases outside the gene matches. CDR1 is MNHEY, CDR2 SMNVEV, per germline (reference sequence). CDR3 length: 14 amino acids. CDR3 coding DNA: TGTGCCAGCAGTCGGACAGGGAGCTCCTACGAGCAGTACTTC. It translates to CASSRTGSSYEQYF.

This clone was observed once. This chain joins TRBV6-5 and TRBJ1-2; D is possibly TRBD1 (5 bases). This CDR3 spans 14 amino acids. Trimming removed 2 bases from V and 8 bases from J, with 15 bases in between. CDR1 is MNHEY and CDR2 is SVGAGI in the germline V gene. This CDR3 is CASSYDAAGRGYTF. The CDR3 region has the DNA TGTGCCAGCAGTTACGACGCGGCAGGGCGGGGCTACACCTTC.

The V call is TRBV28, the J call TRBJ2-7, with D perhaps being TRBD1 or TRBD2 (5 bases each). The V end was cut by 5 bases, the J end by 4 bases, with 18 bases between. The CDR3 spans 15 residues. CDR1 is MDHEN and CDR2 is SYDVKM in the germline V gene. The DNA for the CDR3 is TGTGCCAGCAGTGTCCTCGGGACCCTCGTTTACGAGCAGTACTTC. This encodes CASSVLGTLVYEQYF.

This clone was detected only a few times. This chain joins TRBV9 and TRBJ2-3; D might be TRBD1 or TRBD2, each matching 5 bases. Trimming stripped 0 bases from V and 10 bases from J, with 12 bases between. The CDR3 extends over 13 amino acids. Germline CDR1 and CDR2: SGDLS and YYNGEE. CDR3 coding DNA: TGTGCCAGCAGCGTAGGGCAGGGAGTCCCGCAGTATTTT. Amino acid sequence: CASSVGQGVPQYF.

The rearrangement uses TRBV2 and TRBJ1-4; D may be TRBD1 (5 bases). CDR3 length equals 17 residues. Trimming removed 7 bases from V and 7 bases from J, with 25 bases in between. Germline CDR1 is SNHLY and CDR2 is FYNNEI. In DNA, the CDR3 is TGTGCCAGCAAGGATCGGCCGTTCAGGGAGACGGGTGAAAAACTGTTTTTT. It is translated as CASKDRPFRETGEKLFF. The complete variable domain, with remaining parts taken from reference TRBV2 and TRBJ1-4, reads EPEVTQTPSHQVTQMGQEVILRCVPISNHLYFYWYRQILGQKVEFLVSFYNNEISEKSEIFDDQFSVERPDGSNFTLKIRSTKLEDSAMYFCASKDRPFRETGEKLFFGSGTQLSVL.

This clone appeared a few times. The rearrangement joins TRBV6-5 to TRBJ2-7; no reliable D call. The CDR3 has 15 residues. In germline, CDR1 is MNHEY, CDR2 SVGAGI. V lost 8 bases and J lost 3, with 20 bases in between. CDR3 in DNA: TGTGCCAGCCAGCTCGCCCACACCTGGGGCTACGAGCAGTACTTC. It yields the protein CASQLAHTWGYEQYF.

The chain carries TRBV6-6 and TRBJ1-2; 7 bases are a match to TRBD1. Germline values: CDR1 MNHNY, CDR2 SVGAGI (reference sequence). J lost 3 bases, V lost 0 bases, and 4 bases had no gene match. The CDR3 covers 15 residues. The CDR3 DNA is TGTGCCAGCAGTTACTCGGCAGGGGGGTACTATGGCTACACCTTC. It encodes CASSYSAGGYYGYTF.

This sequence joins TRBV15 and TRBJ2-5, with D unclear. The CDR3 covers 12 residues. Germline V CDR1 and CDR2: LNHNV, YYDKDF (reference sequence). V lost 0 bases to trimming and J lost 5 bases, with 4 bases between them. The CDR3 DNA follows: TGTGCCACCAGCAGAGATTGGGAGACCCAGTACTTC. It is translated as CATSRDWETQYF.

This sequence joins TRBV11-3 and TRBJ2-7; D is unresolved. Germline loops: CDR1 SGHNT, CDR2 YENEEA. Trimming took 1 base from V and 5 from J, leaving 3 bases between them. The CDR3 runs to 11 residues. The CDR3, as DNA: TGTGCCAGCAGCTTAGCGGACGAGCAGTACTTC. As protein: CASSLADEQYF.

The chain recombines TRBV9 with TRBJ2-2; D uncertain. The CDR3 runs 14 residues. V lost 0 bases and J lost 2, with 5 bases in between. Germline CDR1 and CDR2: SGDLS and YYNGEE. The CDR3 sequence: CASSVALNTGELFF. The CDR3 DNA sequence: TGTGCCAGCAGCGTAGCTCTTAACACCGGGGAGCTGTTTTTT.

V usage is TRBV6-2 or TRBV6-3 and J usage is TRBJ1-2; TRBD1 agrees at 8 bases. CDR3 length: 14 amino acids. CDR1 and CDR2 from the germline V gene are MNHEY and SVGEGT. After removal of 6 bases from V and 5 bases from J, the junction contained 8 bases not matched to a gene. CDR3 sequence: CASSEDREMYGYTF. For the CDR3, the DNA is TGTGCCAGCAGCGAGGACAGGGAGATGTATGGCTACACCTTC.

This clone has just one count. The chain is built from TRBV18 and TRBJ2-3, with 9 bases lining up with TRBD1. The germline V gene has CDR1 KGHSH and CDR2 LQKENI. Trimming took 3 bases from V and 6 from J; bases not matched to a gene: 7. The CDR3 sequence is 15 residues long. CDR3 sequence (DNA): TGTGCCAGCTCACCGACGGGGACAGGGCCTGATACGCAGTATTTT. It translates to CASSPTGTGPDTQYF.

CDR3 bases: TGTGCCAGCAGCTTACCGGGACAGGGCCTATATGAGCAGTTCTTC. This codes for CASSLPGQGLYEQFF. The V and J genes are TRBV5-4 and TRBJ2-1; 9 bases align to TRBD1. The CDR3 extends over 15 amino acids. Trimming took 2 bases from V and 8 from J; bases not matched to a gene: 8. The germline CDR1 and CDR2 sequences are SGHNT and YYREEE (reference sequence).

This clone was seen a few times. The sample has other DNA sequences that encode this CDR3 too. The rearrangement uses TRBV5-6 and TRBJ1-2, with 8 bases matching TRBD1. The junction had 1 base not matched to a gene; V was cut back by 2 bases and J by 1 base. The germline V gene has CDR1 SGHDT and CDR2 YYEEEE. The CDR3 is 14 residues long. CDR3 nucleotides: TGTGCCAGCAGCTTAGGACAGGGTAACTATGGCTACACCTTC. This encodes CASSLGQGNYGYTF.

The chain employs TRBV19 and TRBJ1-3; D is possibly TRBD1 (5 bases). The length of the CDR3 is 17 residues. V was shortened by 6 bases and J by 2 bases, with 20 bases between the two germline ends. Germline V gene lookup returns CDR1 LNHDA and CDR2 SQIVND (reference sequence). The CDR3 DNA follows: TGTGCCAGTAGCCGCCCCCTCGGGACGACGGCTGGAAACACCATATATTTT. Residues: CASSRPLGTTAGNTIYF.

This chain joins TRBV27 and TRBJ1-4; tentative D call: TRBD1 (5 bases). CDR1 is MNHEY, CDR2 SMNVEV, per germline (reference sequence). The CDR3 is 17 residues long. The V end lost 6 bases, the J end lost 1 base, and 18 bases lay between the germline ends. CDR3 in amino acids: CASSDRGGLGTNEKLFF. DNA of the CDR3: TGTGCCAGCAGCGACCGCGGGGGATTGGGAACTAATGAAAAACTGTTTTTT.

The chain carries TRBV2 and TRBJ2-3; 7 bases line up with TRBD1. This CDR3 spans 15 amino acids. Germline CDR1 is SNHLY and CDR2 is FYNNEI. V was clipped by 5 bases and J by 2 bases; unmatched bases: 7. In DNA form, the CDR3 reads TGTGCCAGCAGTCCCCGGGACAGCCCCACAGATACGCAGTATTTT. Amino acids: CASSPRDSPTDTQYF.